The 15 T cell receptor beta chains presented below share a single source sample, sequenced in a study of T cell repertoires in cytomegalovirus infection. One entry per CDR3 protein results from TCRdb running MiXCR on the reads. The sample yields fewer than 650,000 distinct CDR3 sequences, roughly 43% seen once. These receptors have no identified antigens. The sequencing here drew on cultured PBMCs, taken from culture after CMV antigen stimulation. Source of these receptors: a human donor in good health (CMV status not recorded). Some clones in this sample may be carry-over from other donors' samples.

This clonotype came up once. CDR3 DNA: TGCAGTGCGGGAAGGGCTGGTGAAAAACTGTTTTTT. Its protein is CSAGRAGEKLFF. J is TRBJ1-4 and V is TRBV20-1; D gene unclear. Between the trimmed V and J ends, which lost 6 bases and 7 bases, there was a span of 12 bases. Germline loops: CDR1 DFQATT, CDR2 SNEGSKA (reference sequence). This CDR3 has 12 residues.

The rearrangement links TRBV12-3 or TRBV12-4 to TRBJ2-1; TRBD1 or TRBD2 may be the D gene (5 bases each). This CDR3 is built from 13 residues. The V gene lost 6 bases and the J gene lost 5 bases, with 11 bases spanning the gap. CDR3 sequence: CASRLQGDNEQFF. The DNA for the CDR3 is TGTGCCAGCAGGCTGCAGGGAGACAATGAGCAGTTCTTC.

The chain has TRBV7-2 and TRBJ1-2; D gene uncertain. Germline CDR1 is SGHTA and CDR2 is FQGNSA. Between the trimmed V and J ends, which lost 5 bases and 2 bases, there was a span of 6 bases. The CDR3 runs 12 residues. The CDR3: CASSPINYGYTF. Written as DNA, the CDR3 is TGTGCCAGCAGCCCGATCAACTATGGCTACACCTTC.

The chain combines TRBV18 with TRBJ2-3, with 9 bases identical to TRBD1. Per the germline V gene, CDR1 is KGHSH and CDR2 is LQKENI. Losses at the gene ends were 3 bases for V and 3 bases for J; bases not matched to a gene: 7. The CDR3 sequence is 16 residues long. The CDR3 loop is CASSPTGGGYTDTQYF. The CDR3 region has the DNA TGTGCCAGCTCACCCACAGGGGGCGGCTATACAGATACGCAGTATTTT.

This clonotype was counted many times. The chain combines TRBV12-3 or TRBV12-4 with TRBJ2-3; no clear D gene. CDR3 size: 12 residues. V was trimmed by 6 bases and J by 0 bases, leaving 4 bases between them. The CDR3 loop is CASRGSTDTQYF. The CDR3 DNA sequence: TGTGCCAGCAGGGGTAGCACAGATACGCAGTATTTT.

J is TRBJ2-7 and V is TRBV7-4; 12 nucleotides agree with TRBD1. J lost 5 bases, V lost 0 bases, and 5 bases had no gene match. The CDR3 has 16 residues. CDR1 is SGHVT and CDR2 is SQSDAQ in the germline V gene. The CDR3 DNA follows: TGTGCCAGCAGCTTAGCTCCGGGACAGGGGGCCAACGAGCAGTACTTC. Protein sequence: CASSLAPGQGANEQYF.

CDR3 sequence (DNA): TGTGCCAGCAGTGAAGCGCAGGGGGCCTACTATGGCTACACCTTC. Translated, it gives CASSEAQGAYYGYTF. The rearrangement links TRBV6-1 to TRBJ1-2; 8 bases line up with TRBD1. This CDR3 is 15 amino acids long. The J segment lost 3 bases and the V segment lost 0 bases, leaving 3 bases of the junction unmatched. The V gene's germline CDR1 is MNHNS and CDR2 SASEGT.

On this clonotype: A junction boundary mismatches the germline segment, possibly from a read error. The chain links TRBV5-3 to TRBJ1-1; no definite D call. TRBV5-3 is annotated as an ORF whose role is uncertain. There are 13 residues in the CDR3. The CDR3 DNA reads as TGTGCCAGCAGCTTTTCTGGGCTCCCTGAAGCTTTCTTT. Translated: CASSFSGLPEAFF.

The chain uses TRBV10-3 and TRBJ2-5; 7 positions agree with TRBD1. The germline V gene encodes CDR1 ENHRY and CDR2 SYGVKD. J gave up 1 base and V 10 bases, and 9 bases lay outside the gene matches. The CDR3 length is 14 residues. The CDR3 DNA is TGTGCCAGTGACAACAGGGGATCCCAAGAGACCCAGTACTTC. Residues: CASDNRGSQETQYF.

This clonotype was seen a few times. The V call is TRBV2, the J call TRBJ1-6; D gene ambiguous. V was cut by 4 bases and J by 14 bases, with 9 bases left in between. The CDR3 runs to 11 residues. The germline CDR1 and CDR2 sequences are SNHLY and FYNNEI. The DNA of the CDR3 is TGTGCCAGCAGTGCCGACCGGTCCCTCCACTTT. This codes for CASSADRSLHF.

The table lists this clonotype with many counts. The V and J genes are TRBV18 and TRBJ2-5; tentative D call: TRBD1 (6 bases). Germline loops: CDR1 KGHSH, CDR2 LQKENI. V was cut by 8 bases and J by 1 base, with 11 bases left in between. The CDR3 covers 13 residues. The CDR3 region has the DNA TGTGCCAGCAGCTCGGACAGCCAAGAGACCCAGTACTTC. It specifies CASSSDSQETQYF.

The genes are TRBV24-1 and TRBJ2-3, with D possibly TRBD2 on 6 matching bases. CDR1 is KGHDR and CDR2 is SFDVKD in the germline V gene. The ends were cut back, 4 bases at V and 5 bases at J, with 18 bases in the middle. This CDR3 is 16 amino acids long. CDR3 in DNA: TGTGCCACCAGTGAAAGATCGTCTCTCGGGGGAGATACGCAGTATTTT. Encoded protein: CATSERSSLGGDTQYF.

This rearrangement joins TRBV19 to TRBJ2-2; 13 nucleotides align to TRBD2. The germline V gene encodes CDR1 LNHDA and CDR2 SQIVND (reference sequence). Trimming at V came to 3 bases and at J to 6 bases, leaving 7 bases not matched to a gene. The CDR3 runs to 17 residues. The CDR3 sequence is CASSIDPGLAGAGELFF. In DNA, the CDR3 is TGTGCCAGTAGTATCGACCCCGGACTAGCGGGGGCCGGGGAGCTGTTTTTT. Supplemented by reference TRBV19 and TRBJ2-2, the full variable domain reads DGGITQSPKYLFRKEGQNVTLSCEQNLNHDAMYWYRQDPGQGLRLIYYSQIVNDFQKGDIAEGYSVSREKKESFPLTVTSAQKNPTAFYLCASSIDPGLAGAGELFFGEGSRLTVL.

The CDR3 sequence is CASSRTSGRLTDTQYF. The DNA for the CDR3 is TGTGCCAGCAGCCGTACTAGCGGGAGGTTGACAGATACGCAGTATTTT. The V and J genes are TRBV12-3 or TRBV12-4 and TRBJ2-3; 12 positions match TRBD2. This CDR3 is 16 amino acids long. With V trimmed by 6 bases and J by 3 bases, 7 bases remained unmatched.

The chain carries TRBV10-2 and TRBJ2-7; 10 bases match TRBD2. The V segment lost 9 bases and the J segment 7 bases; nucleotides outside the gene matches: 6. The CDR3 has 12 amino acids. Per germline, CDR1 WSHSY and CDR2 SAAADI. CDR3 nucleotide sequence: TGCGCCAGTACTAGCGGGGCCGGTGAGCAGTACTTC. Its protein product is CASTSGAGEQYF.